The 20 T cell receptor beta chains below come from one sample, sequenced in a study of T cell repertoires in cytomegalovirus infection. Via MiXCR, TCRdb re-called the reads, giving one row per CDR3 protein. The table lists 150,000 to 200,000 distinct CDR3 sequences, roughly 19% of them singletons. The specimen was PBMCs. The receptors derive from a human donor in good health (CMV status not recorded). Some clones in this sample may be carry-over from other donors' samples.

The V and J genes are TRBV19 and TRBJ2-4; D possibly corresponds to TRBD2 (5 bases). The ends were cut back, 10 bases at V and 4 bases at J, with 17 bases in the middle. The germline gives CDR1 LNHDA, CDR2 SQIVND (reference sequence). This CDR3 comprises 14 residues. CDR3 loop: CATNQVGEKNIQYF. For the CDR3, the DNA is TGTGCCACTAACCAAGTGGGAGAGAAAAACATTCAGTACTTC.

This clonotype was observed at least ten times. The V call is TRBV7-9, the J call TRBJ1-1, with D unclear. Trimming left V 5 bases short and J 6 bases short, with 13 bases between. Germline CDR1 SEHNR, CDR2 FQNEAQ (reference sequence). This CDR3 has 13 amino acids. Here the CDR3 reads CASSLRRVAEAFF. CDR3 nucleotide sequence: TGTGCCAGCAGCCTCAGGAGGGTAGCTGAAGCTTTCTTT.

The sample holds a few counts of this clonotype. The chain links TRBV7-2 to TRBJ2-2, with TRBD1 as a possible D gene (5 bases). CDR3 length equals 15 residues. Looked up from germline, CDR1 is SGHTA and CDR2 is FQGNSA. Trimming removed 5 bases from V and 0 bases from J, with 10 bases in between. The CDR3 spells CASSPRTTNTGELFF. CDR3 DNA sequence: TGTGCCAGCAGCCCGCGGACAACGAACACCGGGGAGCTGTTTTTT. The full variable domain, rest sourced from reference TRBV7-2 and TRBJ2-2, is GAGVSQSPSNKVTEKGKDVELRCDPISGHTALYWYRQSLGQGLEFLIYFQGNSAPDKSGLPSDRFSAERTGGSVSTLTIQRTQQEDSAVYLCASSPRTTNTGELFFGEGSRLTVL.

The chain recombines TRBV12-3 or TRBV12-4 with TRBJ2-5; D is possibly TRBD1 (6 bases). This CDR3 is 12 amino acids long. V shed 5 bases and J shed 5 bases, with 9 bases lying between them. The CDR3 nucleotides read TGTGCCAGCAGTACCACAGGGGAGACCCAGTACTTC. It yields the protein CASSTTGETQYF.

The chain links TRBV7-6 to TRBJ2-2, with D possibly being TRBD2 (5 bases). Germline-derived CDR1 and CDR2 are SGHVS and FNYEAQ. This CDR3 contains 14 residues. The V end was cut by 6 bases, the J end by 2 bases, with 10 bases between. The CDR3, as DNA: TGTGCCAGCAGGGAACTAGGAAACACCGGGGAGCTGTTTTTT. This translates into CASRELGNTGELFF.

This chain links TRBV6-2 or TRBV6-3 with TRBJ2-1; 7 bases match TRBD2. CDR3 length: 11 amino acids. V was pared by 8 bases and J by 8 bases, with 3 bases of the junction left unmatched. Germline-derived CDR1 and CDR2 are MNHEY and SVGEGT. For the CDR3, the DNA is TGTGCCAGCGGACTAGTCCATGAGCAGTTCTTC. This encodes CASGLVHEQFF.

In DNA form, the CDR3 reads TGTGCCAGCAGCCCCCTAGGTAGCGGGAGAATTACTGAGCAGTTCTTC. It specifies CASSPLGSGRITEQFF. This chain connects TRBV14 to TRBJ2-1; TRBD2 matches at 9 bases. CDR1 is SGHDN, CDR2 FVKESK, per germline. Trimming at V came to 4 bases and at J to 9 bases, leaving 13 bases not matched to a gene. This CDR3 spans 16 amino acids.

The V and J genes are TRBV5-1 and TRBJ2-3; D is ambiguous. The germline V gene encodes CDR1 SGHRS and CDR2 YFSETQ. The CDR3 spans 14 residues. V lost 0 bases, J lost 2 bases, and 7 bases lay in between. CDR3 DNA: TGCGCCAGCAGCTTGGGGGTAAACACAGATACGCAGTATTTT. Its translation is CASSLGVNTDTQYF.

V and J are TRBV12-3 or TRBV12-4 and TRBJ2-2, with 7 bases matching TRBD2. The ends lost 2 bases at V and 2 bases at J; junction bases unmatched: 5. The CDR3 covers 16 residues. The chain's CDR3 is CASSLLGGGNTGELFF. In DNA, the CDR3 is TGTGCCAGCAGTTTATTAGGCGGGGGAAACACCGGGGAGCTGTTTTTT.

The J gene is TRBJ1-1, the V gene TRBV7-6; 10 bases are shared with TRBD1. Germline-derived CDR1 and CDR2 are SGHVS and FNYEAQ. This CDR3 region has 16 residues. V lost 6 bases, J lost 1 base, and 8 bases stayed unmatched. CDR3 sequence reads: CASRSDRGRGNTEAFF. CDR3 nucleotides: TGTGCCAGCAGGTCTGACAGGGGGCGCGGGAACACTGAAGCTTTCTTT.

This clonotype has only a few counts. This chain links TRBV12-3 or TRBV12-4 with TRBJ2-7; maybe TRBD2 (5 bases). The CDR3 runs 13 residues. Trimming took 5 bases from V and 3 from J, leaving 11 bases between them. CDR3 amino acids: CASSLVEGYEQYF. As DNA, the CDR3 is TGTGCCAGCAGTCTCGTAGAGGGCTACGAGCAGTACTTC.

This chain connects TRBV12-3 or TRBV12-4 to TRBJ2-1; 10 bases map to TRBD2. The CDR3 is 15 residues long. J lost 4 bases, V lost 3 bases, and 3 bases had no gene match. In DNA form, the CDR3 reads TGTGCCAGCAGTTTGAGGACTAGCGGATACAATGAGCAGTTCTTC. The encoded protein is CASSLRTSGYNEQFF.

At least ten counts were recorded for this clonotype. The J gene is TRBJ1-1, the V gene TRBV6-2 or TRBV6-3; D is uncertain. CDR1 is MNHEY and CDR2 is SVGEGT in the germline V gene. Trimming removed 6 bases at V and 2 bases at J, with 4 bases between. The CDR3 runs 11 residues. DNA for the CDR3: TGTGCCAGCAGGGGCAACACTGAAGCTTTCTTT. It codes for CASRGNTEAFF.

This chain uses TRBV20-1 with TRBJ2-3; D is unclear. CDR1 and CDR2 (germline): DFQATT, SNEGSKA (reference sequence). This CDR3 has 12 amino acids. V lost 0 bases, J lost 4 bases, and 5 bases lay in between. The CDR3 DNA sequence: TGCAGTGCTAGAGATCCCCCAGATACGCAGTATTTT. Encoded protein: CSARDPPDTQYF.

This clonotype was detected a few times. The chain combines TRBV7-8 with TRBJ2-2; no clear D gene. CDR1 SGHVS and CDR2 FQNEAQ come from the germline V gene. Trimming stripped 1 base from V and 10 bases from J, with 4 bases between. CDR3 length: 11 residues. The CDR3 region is CASSLGAELFF. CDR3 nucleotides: TGTGCCAGCAGCTTAGGTGCGGAGCTGTTTTTT.

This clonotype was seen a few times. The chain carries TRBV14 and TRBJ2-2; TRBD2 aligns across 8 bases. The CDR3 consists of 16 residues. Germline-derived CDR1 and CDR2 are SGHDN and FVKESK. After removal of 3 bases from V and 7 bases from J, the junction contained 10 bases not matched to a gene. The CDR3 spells CASSHLGRVGSGELFF. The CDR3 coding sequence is TGTGCCAGCAGCCATCTCGGGAGGGTTGGAAGCGGGGAGCTGTTTTTT. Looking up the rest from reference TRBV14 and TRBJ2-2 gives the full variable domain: EAGVTQFPSHSVIEKGQTVTLRCDPISGHDNLYWYRRVMGKEIKFLLHFVKESKQDESGMPNNRFLAERTGGTYSTLKVQPAELEDSGVYFCASSHLGRVGSGELFFGEGSRLTVL.

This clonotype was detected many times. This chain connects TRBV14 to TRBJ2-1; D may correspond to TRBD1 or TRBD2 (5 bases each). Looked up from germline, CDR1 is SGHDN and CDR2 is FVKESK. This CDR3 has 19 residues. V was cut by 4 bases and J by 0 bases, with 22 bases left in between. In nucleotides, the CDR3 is TGTGCCAGCAGCCCTTACCACGGGACCCCTAATAGCTCCTACAATGAGCAGTTCTTC. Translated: CASSPYHGTPNSSYNEQFF. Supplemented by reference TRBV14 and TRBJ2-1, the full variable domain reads EAGVTQFPSHSVIEKGQTVTLRCDPISGHDNLYWYRRVMGKEIKFLLHFVKESKQDESGMPNNRFLAERTGGTYSTLKVQPAELEDSGVYFCASSPYHGTPNSSYNEQFFGPGTRLTVL.

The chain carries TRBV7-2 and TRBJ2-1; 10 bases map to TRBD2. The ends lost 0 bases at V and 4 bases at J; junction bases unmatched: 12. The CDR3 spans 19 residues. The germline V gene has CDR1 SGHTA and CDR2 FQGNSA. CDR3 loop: CASSLASIAGGVGYNEQFF. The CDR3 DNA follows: TGTGCCAGCAGCTTAGCGAGCATAGCGGGGGGAGTGGGATACAATGAGCAGTTCTTC.

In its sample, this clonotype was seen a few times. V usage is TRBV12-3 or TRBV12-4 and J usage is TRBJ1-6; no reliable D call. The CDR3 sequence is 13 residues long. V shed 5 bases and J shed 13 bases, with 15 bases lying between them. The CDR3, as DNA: TGTGCCAGCAGTGCTCGACCAACGGCGCCCCTCCACTTT. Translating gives CASSARPTAPLHF.

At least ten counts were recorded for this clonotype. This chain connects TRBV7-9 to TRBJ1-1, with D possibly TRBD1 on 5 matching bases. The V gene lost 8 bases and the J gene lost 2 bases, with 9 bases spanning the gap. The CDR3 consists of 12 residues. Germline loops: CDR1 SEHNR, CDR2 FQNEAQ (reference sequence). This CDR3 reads CASARGNTEAFF. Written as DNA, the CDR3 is TGTGCCAGCGCTAGGGGTAACACTGAAGCTTTCTTT.